This T cell receptor (beta chain) was found in a study of cytomegalovirus exposure and HLA in healthy donors. Study-level information: The early release's HLA-typed donors yielded approximately 85 million unique TCRs. Study-wide results and limits: Overall, some 160 TCR beta chains were annotated as cytomegalovirus-associated.

Trimming took 4 bases from V and 2 from J; bases not matched to a gene: 5. The CDR3 is 15 residues long. Germline V CDR1 and CDR2: SGHAT, FQDESV (reference sequence). With 60 Vbeta and 13 Jbeta primers, the PCR was carried out. Some clones are missing from TCRdb's copy, which holds only in-frame ones; the method was immunoSEQ multiplex PCR. The data contain approximately 170,000 clones, approximately 84% of them singletons. This clone was counted a few times. Its antigen is unknown. This clonotype originated in a woman aged 40-49 years in good health and CMV-seropositive. The V call is TRBV11-1, the J call TRBJ2-5, with 9 nucleotides matching TRBD1. The sample was PBMCs. The CDR3: CASSSDRGFQETQYF. CDR3 coding DNA: TGTGCCAGCAGCTCGGACAGGGGATTTCAAGAGACCCAGTACTTC. The whole variable domain, filled in from reference TRBV11-1 and TRBJ2-5, reads EAEVAQSPRYKITEKSQAVAFWCDPISGHATLYWYRQILGQGPELLVQFQDESVVDDSQLPKDRFSAERLKGVDSTLKIQPAELGDSAMYLCASSSDRGFQETQYFGPGTRLLVL.